This entry features one T cell receptor (beta chain) sequence. This record comes from a study of siplizumab effects on memory and regulatory T cells. CDR1 and CDR2 from the germline V gene are GTSNPN and SVGIG (reference sequence). Trimming cost V 0 bases and J 7 bases, with 16 bases left between them. CDR3 size: 15 residues. The protocol was immunoSEQ multiplex PCR, while the TCRdb copy is restricted to in-frame clones and leaves out a portion. This sample carries about 72,000 clones, roughly nine tenths of them seen once, and the ten largest clones take 25% to 35%. Source material: CD8+ T cells sorted from blood. This clonotype was obtained from a human donor in good health. V is TRBV30 and J is TRBJ2-1; possible D gene TRBD2, 7 bases. CDR3 nucleotides: TGTGCCTGGAGTGTACAGGGCGGGGGCTCTAATGAGCAGTTCTTC. This sequence encodes CAWSVQGGGSNEQFF.